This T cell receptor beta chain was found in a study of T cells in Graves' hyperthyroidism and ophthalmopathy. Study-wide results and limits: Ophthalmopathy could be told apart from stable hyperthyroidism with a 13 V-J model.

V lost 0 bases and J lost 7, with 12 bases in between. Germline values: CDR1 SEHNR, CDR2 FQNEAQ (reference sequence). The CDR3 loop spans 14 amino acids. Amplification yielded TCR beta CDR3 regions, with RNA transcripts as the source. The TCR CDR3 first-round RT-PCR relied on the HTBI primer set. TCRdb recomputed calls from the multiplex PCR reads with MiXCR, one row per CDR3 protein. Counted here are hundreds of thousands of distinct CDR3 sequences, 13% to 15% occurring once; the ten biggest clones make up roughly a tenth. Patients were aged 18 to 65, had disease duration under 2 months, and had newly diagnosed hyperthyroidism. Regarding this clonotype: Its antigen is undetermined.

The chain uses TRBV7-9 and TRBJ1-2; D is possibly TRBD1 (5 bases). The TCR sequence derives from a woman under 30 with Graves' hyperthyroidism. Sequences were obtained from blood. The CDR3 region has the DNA TGTGCCAGCAGCTTAGCGGTGGGGGTCGGTGGCTACACCTTC. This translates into CASSLAVGVGGYTF.